Presented here are 8 T cell receptor beta chains from one specimen sequenced in a study of blood T cell repertoires in COVID-19. Assay used: immunoSEQ multiplex PCR; TCRdb lists only in-frame clones, some missing. The table lists about 60,000 clones, roughly 87% of them singletons, with 9.5% to 13% in the top ten. Sequencing used peripheral blood. The source is a human donor with acute or convalescent COVID-19. The donor label of this sample is uncertain.

This clone was counted once. The J gene is TRBJ1-4, the V gene TRBV9; 10 bases are a match to TRBD1. This CDR3 is 16 amino acids long. The trim removed 4 bases at V and 6 bases at J, leaving 9 bases unmatched. The germline V gene has CDR1 SGDLS and CDR2 YYNGEE. DNA for the CDR3: TGTGCCAGCAGCCCCGGTGGGGGACAGGGGTATGAAAAACTGTTTTTT. Its protein product is CASSPGGGQGYEKLFF.

This chain joins TRBV28 and TRBJ2-3; 9 bases agree with TRBD2. V gave up 4 bases and J gave up 3 bases; unmatched junction bases: 5. This CDR3 region has 15 residues. The V gene's germline CDR1 is MDHEN and CDR2 SYDVKM. In DNA form, the CDR3 reads TGTGCCAGCAGTTCCTTTAGCGGGGGAACAGATACGCAGTATTTT. It yields the protein CASSSFSGGTDTQYF.

The gene calls are TRBV25-1 and TRBJ2-2; 10 positions match TRBD2. The CDR3 runs 17 residues. Germline V lookup: CDR1 MGHDK, CDR2 SYGVNS. The ends lost 6 bases at V and 6 bases at J; junction bases unmatched: 13. CDR3 bases: TGTGCCAGCAGCCCGTGGGGTAGCGGGAGGTGGGCCGGGGAGCTGTTTTTT. Protein product: CASSPWGSGRWAGELFF.

The chain uses TRBV5-1 and TRBJ2-7, with TRBD1 matching 8 bases. Germline assignment: CDR1 SGHRS and CDR2 YFSETQ. The CDR3 is 14 amino acids. The V and J ends lost 0 bases and 5 bases, in that order; junction bases with no gene match: 4. The CDR3 DNA reads TGCGCCAGCAGCTTGGGGGCAGGGGGCCACGAGCAGTACTTC. Amino acids: CASSLGAGGHEQYF.

The table lists this clone with a count of one. The V and J genes are TRBV3-1 (or the pseudogene TRBV3-2) and TRBJ2-1; 10 bases align to TRBD2. The CDR3 spans 15 residues. Germline CDR1 and CDR2: LGHDT and YNNKEL (reference sequence). J gave up 4 bases and V 7 bases, and 7 bases lay outside the gene matches. CDR3 bases: TGTGCCAGCACGTCGAGCGGGGGGGCGTACAATGAGCAGTTCTTC. Its protein product is CASTSSGGAYNEQFF.

The chain couples TRBV24-1 to TRBJ1-1, with TRBD1 matching over 10 bases. V shed 9 bases and J 4 bases; nucleotides not matched to a gene: 10. This CDR3 has 15 amino acids. Looked up from germline, CDR1 is KGHDR and CDR2 is SFDVKD. The CDR3 DNA reads as TGTGCCACCGGACCCGGGACAGGGGAATTCACTGAAGCTTTCTTT. Its protein product is CATGPGTGEFTEAFF.

The chain carries TRBV21-1 and TRBJ2-2; the table calls TRBD2, which could not be checked here. TRBV21-1 is assigned pseudogene status. The CDR3 extends over 16 amino acids. The DNA of the CDR3 is TGTGCCAGCCCCGTCACTAGCGGGTTTAACACCGGGGAGCTGTTTTTT. Its translation is CASPVTSGFNTGELFF.

The V and J genes are TRBV18 and TRBJ2-3; 12 bases agree with TRBD2. V was clipped by 4 bases and J by 0 bases; unmatched bases: 2. The CDR3 loop spans 16 amino acids. Germline CDR1 is KGHSH and CDR2 is LQKENI. The CDR3 nucleotides read TGTGCCAGCTCACTAGGGACTAGCGGGAGCACAGATACGCAGTATTTT. Protein sequence: CASSLGTSGSTDTQYF.